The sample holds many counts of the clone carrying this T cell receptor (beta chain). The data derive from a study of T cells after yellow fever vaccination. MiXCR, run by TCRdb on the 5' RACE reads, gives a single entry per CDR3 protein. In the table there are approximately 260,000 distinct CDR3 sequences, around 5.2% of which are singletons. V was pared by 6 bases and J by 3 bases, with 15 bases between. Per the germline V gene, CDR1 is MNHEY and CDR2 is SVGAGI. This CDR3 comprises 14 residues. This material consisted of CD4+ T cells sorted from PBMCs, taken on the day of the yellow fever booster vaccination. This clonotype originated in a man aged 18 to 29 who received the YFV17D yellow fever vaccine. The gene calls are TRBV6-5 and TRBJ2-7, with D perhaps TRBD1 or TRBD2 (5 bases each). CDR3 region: CASRVNRDLYEQYF. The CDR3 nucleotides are TGTGCCAGCAGAGTCAACCGGGACCTCTACGAGCAGTACTTC.